This TCR beta chain comes out of a study of response to subunit inactivated influenza vaccine. Germline lookup yields CDR1 LGHNA and CDR2 YNFKEQ. This CDR3 region has 21 residues. V dropped 1 base and J dropped 0; count of bases not matched to a gene: 20. The sample holds a few counts of this clonotype. Its antigen is unknown. TCRdb reprocessed the RT-PCR reads via MiXCR and lists one record per CDR3 protein. The repertoire has 150,000 to 200,000 distinct CDR3 sequences, 12% of them found once; the top ten carry approximately 30%. Study findings and constraints: Authors proposed each seasonal influenza vaccination draws in few new T cells.

This sample was also put to use in a study of T cells expressing NK-cell markers. That source reports: TCR beta libraries carry UMIs added by 5'RACE template switching. Out of eight donors sequenced, seven tested HCMV-seropositive and the remaining one seronegative. Of the CD8+ T cell pool in over 5 donors, roughly 1.0-8% was accounted for by dominant NKG2C+ clonotypes. Whether expanded NKG2C+ T cell clones were HCMV-specific remained unclear.

The sequence was obtained from a man between 50 and 59 years old who received an inactivated influenza vaccine. The sample in question was CD8+ T cells sorted from PBMCs, obtained approximately 13 days after vaccination. V usage is TRBV4-2 and J usage is TRBJ2-7; 8 bases agree with TRBD2. For the CDR3, the DNA is TGTGCCAGCAGCCAAGTGGGCCTTGCTAGCGGGCAAGGCCCTAGCTCCTACGAGCAGTACTTC. This encodes CASSQVGLASGQGPSSYEQYF.